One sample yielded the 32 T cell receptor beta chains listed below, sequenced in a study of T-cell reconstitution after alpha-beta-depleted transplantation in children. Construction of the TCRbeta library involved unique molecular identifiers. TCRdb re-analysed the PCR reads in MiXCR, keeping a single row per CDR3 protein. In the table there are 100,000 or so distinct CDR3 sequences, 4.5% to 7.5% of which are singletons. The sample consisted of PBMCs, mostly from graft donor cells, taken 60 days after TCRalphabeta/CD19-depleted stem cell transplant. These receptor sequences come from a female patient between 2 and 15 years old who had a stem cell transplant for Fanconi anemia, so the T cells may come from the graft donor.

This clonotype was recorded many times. The CDR3 DNA reads as TGTGCCAGCAGCCCAACGACAGGGTCCGTCTACAATGAGCAGTTCTTC. Translating it yields CASSPTTGSVYNEQFF. V gene TRBV7-3 combines with J gene TRBJ2-1, with TRBD1 matching over 7 bases. Germline V CDR1 and CDR2: SGHTA, FQGTGA. This CDR3 spans 16 amino acids. J gave up 3 bases and V 5 bases, and 10 bases lay outside the gene matches.

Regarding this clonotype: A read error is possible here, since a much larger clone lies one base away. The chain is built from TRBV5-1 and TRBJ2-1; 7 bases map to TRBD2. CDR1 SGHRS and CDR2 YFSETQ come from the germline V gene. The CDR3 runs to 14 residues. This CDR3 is CASSGDYVNNGQFF. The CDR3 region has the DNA TGCGCCAGCTCGGGGGACTACGTTAACAATGGGCAGTTCTTC.

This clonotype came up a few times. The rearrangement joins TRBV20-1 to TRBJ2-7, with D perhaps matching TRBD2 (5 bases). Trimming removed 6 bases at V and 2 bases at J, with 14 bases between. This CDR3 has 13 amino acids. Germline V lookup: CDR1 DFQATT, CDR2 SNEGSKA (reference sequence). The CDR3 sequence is CSAPKTTTYEQYF. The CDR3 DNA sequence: TGCAGTGCCCCGAAGACTACTACCTACGAGCAGTACTTC.

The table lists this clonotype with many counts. CDR3 DNA sequence: TGTGCCAGCCTTTCGGTTCAAAACATTCAGTACTTC. Translated, it gives CASLSVQNIQYF. This chain joins TRBV28 and TRBJ2-4, with D hard to call. The CDR3 consists of 12 residues. The germline gives CDR1 MDHEN, CDR2 SYDVKM. The V end lost 8 bases, the J end lost 5 bases, and 10 bases lay between the germline ends.

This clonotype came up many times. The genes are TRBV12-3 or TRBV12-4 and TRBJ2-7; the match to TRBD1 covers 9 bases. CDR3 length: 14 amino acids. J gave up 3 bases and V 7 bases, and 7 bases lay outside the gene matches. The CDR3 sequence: CASTPDRGDYEQYF. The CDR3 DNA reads TGTGCCAGCACCCCGGACAGGGGAGACTACGAGCAGTACTTC.

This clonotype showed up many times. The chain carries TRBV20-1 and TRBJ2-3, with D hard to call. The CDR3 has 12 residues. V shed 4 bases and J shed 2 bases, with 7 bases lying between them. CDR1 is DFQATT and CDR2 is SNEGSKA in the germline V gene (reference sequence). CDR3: CSATGDTDTQYF. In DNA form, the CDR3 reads TGCAGTGCTACGGGTGACACAGATACGCAGTATTTT.

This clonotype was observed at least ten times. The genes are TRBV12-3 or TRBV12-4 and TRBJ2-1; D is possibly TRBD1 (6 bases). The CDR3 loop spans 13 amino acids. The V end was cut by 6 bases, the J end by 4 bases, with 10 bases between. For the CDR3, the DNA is TGTGCCAGCAGGCTACAGGGTTACAATGAGCAGTTCTTC. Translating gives CASRLQGYNEQFF.

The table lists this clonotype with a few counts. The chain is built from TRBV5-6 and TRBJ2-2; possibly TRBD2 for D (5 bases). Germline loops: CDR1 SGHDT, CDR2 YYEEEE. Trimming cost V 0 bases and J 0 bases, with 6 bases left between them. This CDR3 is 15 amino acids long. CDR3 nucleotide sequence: TGTGCCAGCAGCTTGGGACTAACGAACACCGGGGAGCTGTTTTTT. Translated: CASSLGLTNTGELFF.

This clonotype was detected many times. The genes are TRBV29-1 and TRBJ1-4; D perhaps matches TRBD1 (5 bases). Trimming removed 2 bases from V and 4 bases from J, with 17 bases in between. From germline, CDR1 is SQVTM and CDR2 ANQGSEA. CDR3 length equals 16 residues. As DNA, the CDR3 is TGCAGCGTTGAAAAGGGGTTCGGTTCGGGTAATGAAAAACTGTTTTTT. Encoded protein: CSVEKGFGSGNEKLFF. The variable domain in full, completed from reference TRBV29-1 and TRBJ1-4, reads SAVISQKPSRDICQRGTSLTIQCQVDSQVTMMFWYRQQPGQSLTLIATANQGSEATYESGFVIDKFPISRPNLTFSTLTVSNMSPEDSSIYLCSVEKGFGSGNEKLFFGSGTQLSVL.

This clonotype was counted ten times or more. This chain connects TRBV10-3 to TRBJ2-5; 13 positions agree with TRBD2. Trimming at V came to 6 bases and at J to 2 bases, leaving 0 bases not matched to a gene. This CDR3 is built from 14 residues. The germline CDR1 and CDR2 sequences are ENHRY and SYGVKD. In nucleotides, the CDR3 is TGTGCCATCAGGGGACTAGCGGGGCAAGAGACCCAGTACTTC. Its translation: CAIRGLAGQETQYF.

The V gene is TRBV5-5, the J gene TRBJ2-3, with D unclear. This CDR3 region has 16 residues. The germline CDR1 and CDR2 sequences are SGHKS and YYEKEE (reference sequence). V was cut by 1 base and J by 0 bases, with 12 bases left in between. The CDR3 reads CASSLIPSSSTDTQYF. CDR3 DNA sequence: TGTGCCAGCAGCTTGATACCTTCTTCTAGCACAGATACGCAGTATTTT.

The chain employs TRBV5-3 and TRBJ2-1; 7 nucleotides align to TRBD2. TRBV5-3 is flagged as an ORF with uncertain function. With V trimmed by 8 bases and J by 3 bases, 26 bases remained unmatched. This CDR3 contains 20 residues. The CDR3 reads CASPKYGLAESQRVYNEQFF. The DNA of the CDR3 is TGTGCCAGCCCGAAGTATGGCCTAGCGGAGTCCCAGAGGGTCTACAATGAGCAGTTCTTC.

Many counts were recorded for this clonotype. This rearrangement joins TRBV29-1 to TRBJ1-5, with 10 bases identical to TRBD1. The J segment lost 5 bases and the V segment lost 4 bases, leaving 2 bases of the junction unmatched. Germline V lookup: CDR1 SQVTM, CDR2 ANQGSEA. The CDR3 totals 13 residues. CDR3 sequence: CSVGGTGDQPQHF. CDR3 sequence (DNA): TGCAGCGTTGGCGGGACAGGGGATCAGCCCCAGCATTTT.

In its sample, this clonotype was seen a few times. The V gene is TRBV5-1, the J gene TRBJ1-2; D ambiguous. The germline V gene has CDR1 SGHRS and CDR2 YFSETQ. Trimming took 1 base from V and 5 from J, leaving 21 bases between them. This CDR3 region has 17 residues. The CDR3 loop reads CASSLQAATRGLYGYTF. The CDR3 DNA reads TGCGCCAGCAGCTTGCAGGCCGCGACCCGAGGACTATATGGCTACACCTTC.

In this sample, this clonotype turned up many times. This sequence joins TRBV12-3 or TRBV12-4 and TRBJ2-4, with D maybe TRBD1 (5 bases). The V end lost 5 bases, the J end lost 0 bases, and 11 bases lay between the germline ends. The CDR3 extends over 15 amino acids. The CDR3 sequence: CASSMTVLAKNIQYF. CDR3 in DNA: TGTGCCAGCAGTATGACAGTACTAGCCAAAAACATTCAGTACTTC.

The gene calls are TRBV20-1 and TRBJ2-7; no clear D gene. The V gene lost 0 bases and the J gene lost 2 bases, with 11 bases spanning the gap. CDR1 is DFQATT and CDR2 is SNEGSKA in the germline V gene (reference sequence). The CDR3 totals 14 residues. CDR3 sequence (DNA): TGCAGTGCTAGAGATCCAATGGATCCCTACGAGCAGTACTTC. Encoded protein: CSARDPMDPYEQYF.

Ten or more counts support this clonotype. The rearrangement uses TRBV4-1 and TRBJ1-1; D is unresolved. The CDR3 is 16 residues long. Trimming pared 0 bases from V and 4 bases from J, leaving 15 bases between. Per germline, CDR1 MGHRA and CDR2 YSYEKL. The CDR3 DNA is TGCGCCAGCAGCCAAGAGGCAGGCCTTTTCTTCACTGAAGCTTTCTTT. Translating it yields CASSQEAGLFFTEAFF.

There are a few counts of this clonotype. The CDR3 DNA is TGTGCCAGCACTCAACCCGGGACAGGGGGCTCTGGGGCCAACGTCCTGACTTTC. Protein product: CASTQPGTGGSGANVLTF. The chain combines TRBV28 with TRBJ2-6; TRBD1 aligns across 11 bases. The J segment lost 0 bases and the V segment lost 7 bases, leaving 8 bases of the junction unmatched. The CDR3 consists of 18 residues. Germline assignment: CDR1 MDHEN and CDR2 SYDVKM.

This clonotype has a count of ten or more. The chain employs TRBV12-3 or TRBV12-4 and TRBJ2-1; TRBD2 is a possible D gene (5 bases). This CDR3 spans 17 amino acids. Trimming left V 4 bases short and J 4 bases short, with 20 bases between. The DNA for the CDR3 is TGTGCCAGCAGTTCCTCCCCGACGGGGAGACCGTACAATGAGCAGTTCTTC. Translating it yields CASSSSPTGRPYNEQFF.

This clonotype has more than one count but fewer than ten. The CDR3 region is CASSPNRDPGYTF. The CDR3 nucleotides are TGCGCCAGCAGCCCTAACAGGGACCCCGGCTACACCTTC. V and J are TRBV5-1 and TRBJ1-2; D may be TRBD1 (6 bases). V dropped 4 bases and J dropped 8 bases, with 15 bases sitting between them. This CDR3 is built from 13 residues. Germline CDR1 SGHRS, CDR2 YFSETQ.

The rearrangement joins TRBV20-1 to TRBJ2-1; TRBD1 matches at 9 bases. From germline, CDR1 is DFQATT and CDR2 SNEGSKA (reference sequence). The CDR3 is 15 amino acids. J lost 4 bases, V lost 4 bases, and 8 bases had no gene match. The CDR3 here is CSATRGTGFYNEQFF. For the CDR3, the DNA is TGCAGTGCTACACGTGGGACAGGGTTTTACAATGAGCAGTTCTTC.

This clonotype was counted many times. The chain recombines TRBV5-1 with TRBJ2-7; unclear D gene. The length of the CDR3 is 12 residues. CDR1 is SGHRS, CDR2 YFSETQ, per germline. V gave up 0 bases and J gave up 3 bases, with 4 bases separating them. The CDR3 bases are TGCGCCAGCAGCTTGGACGGCTACGAGCAGTACTTC. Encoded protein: CASSLDGYEQYF.

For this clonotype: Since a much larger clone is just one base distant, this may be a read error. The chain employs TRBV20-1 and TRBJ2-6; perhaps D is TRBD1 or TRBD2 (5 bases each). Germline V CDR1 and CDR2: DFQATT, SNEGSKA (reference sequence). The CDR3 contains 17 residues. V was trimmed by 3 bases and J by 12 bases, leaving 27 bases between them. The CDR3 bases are TGCAGTGCTAGTTCCCAATTCCGGGACGCCGGAACCAGCGTCCTGACTTTC. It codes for CSASSQFRDAGTSVLTF.

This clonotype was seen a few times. CDR3 sequence: CASSFSGHVDTQYF. CDR3 DNA: TGTGCCAGCAGCTTTTCTGGACATGTGGATACGCAGTATTTT. This chain uses TRBV7-2 with TRBJ2-3, with a tentative D call TRBD1 (5 bases). The CDR3 covers 14 residues. V lost 3 bases and J lost 6, with 13 bases in between. In germline, CDR1 is SGHTA, CDR2 FQGNSA.

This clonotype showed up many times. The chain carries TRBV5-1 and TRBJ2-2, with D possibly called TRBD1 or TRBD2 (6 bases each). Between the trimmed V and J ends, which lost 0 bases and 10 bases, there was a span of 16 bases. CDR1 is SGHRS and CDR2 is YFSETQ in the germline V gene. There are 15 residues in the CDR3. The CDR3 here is CASSLGVSGAAELFF. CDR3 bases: TGCGCCAGCAGCTTGGGTGTGTCGGGGGCCGCGGAGCTGTTTTTT.

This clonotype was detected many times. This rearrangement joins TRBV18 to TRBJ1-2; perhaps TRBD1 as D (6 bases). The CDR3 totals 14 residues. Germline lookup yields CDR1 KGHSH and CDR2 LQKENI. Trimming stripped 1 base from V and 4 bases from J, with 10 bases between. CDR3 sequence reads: CASSPRDTPYGYTF. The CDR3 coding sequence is TGTGCCAGCTCACCACGGGACACCCCCTATGGCTACACCTTC.

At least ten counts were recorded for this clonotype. CDR3 sequence: CASSSKGGGHNEQFF. CDR3 DNA: TGTGCCAGCAGTTCCAAGGGCGGGGGTCACAATGAGCAGTTCTTC. V gene TRBV6-2 or TRBV6-3 combines with J gene TRBJ2-1, with 7 bases aligning to TRBD2. Germline assignment: CDR1 MNHEY and CDR2 SVGEGT. The CDR3 totals 15 residues. With 4 bases clipped from V and 5 bases from J, the junction kept 8 bases outside the gene matches.

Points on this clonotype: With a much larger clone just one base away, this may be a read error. The CDR3 is CASSLVGLMLGTDTQYF. Written as DNA, the CDR3 is TGCGCCAGCAGCTTGGTCGGACTGATGCTAGGCACAGATACGCAGTATTTT. The genes are TRBV5-1 and TRBJ2-3; tentatively, D is TRBD2 (5 bases). Trimming shortened V by 0 bases and J by 1 base, and 15 bases separated the two germline ends. Per germline, CDR1 SGHRS and CDR2 YFSETQ. CDR3 size: 17 residues. Variable domain in full (rest from reference TRBV5-1 and TRBJ2-3): KAGVTQTPRYLIKTRGQQVTLSCSPISGHRSVSWYQQTPGQGLQFLFEYFSETQRNKGNFPGRFSGRQFSNSRSEMNVSTLELGDSALYLCASSLVGLMLGTDTQYFGPGTRLTVL.

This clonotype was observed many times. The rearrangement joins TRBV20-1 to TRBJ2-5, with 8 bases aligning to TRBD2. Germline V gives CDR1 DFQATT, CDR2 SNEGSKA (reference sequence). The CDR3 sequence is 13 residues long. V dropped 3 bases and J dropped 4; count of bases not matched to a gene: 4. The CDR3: CSASGGAGETQYF. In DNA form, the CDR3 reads TGCAGTGCTAGCGGGGGGGCGGGAGAGACCCAGTACTTC.

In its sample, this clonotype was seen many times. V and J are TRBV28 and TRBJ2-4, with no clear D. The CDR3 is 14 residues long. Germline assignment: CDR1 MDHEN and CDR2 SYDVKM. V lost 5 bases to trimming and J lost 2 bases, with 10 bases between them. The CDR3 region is CASSARVPKNIQYF. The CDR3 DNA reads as TGTGCCAGCAGTGCTAGGGTACCCAAAAACATTCAGTACTTC.

The CDR3 is CAIRPTSGSWYEQYF. The CDR3 bases are TGTGCCATCAGACCGACTAGCGGGAGTTGGTACGAGCAGTACTTC. The rearrangement joins TRBV10-3 to TRBJ2-7; TRBD2 agrees at 12 bases. The J segment lost 4 bases and the V segment lost 6 bases, leaving 7 bases of the junction unmatched. There are 15 residues in the CDR3. Germline loops: CDR1 ENHRY, CDR2 SYGVKD.

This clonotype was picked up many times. The chain's CDR3 is CASSQEGSWSGNNEQFF. For the CDR3, the DNA is TGTGCCAGCAGCCAAGAGGGGAGCTGGAGCGGGAACAATGAGCAGTTCTTC. The chain uses TRBV4-2 and TRBJ2-1; 7 nucleotides agree with TRBD2. V lost 0 bases to trimming and J lost 5 bases; unmatched junction nucleotides: 10. The CDR3 runs 17 residues. Germline lookup yields CDR1 LGHNA and CDR2 YNFKEQ.